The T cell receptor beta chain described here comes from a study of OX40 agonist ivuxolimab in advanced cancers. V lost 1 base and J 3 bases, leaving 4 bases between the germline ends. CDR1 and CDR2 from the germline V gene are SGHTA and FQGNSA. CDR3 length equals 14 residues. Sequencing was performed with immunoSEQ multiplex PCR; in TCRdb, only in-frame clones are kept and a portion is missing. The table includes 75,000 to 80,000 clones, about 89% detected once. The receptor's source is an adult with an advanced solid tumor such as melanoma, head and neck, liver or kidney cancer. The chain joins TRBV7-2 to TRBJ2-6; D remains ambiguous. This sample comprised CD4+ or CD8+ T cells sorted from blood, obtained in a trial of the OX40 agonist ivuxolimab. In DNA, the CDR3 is TGTGCCAGCAGCTTAGGTGGTGGGGCCAACGTCCTGACTTTC. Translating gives CASSLGGGANVLTF.